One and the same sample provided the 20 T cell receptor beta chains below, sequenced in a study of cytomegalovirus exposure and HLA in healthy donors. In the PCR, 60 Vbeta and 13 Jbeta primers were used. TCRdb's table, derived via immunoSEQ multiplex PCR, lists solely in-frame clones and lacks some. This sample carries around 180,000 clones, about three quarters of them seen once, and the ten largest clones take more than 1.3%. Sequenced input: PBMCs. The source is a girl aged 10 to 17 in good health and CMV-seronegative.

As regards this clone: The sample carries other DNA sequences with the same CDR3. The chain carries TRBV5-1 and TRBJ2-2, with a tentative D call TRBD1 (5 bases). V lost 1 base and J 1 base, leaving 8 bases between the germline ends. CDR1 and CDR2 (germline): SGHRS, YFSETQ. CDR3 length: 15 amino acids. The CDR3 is CASSLQGRNTGELFF. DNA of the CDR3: TGCGCCAGCAGCTTGCAGGGTAGGAACACCGGGGAGCTGTTTTTT.

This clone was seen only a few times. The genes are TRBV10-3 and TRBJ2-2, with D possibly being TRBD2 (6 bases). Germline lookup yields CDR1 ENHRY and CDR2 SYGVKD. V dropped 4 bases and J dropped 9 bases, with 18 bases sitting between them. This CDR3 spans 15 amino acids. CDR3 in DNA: TGTGCCATCAGTGTGTGGGGGGAACCGGAAAGGGAGCTGTTTTTT. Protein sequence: CAISVWGEPERELFF.

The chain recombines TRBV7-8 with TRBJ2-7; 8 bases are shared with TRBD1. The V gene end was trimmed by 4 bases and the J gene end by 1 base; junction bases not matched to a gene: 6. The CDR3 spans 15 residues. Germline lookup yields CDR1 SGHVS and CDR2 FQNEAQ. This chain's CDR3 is CASSSHRDRSYEQYF. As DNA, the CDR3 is TGTGCCAGCAGCTCTCACCGGGACAGGTCCTACGAGCAGTACTTC.

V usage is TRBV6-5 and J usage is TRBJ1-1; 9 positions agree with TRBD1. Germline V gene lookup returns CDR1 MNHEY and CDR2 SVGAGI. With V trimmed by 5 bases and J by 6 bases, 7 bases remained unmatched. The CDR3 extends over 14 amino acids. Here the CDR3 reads CASSLRQGVPEAFF. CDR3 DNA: TGTGCCAGCAGTCTTCGACAGGGGGTCCCTGAAGCTTTCTTT.

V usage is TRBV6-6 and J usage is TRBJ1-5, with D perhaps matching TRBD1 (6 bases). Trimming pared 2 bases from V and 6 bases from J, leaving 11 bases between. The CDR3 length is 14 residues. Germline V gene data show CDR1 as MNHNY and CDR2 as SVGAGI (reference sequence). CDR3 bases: TGTGCCAGCAGTTACGGCCAGGGGAGTCAGCCCCAGCATTTT. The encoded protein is CASSYGQGSQPQHF.

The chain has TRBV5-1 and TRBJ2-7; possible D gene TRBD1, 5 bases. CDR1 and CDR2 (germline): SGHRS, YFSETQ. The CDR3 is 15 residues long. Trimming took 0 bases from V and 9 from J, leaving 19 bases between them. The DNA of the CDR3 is TGCGCCAGCAGCTTGGGTGGGGCCGGAGTAGTTGCGCAGTACTTC. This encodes CASSLGGAGVVAQYF.

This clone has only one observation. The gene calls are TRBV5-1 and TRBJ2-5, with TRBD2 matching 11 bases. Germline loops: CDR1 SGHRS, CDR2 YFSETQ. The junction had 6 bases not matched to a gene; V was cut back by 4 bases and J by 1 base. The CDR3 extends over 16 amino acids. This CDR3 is CASSTLTSGIQETQYF. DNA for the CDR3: TGCGCCAGCAGCACCCTGACTAGCGGGATCCAAGAGACCCAGTACTTC.

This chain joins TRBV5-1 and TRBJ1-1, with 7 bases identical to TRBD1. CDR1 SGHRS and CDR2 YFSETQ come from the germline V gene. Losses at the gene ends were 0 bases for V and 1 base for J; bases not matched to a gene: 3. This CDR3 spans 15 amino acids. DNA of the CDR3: TGCGCCAGCAGCTTGGTGGGGACAGCGAACACTGAAGCTTTCTTT. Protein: CASSLVGTANTEAFF.

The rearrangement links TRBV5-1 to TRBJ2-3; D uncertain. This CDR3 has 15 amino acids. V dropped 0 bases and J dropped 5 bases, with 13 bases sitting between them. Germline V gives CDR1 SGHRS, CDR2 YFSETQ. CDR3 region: CASSLERVVGDTQYF. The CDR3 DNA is TGCGCCAGCAGCTTGGAGCGTGTGGTGGGAGATACGCAGTATTTT. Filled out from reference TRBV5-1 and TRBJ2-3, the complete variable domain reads KAGVTQTPRYLIKTRGQQVTLSCSPISGHRSVSWYQQTPGQGLQFLFEYFSETQRNKGNFPGRFSGRQFSNSRSEMNVSTLELGDSALYLCASSLERVVGDTQYFGPGTRLTVL.

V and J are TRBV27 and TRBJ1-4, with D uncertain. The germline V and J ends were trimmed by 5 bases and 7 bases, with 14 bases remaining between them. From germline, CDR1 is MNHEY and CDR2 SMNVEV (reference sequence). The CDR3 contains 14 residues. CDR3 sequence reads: CASSLGLRTEKLFF. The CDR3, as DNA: TGTGCCAGCAGTCTCGGACTAAGAACTGAAAAACTGTTTTTT.

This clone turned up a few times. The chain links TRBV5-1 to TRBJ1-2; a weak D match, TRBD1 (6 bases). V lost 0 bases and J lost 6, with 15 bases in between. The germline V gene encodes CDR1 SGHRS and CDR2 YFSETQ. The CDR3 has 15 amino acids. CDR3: CASSLATGFRDGYTF. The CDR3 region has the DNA TGCGCCAGCAGCTTGGCCACAGGGTTCCGGGATGGCTACACCTTC.

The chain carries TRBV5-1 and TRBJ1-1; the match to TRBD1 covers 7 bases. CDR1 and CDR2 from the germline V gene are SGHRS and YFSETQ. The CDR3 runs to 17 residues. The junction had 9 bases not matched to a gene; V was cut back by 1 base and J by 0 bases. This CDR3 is CASSLRAGTAMNTEAFF. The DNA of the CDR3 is TGCGCCAGCAGCTTGAGGGCAGGGACAGCTATGAACACTGAAGCTTTCTTT.

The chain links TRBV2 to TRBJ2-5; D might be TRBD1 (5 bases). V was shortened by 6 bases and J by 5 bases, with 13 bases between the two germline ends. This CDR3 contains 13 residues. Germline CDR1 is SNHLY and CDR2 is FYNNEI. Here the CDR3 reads CASRARGAETQYF. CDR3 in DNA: TGTGCCAGCAGGGCTAGGGGTGCTGAGACCCAGTACTTC. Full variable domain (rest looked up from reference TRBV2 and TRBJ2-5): EPEVTQTPSHQVTQMGQEVILRCVPISNHLYFYWYRQILGQKVEFLVSFYNNEISEKSEIFDDQFSVERPDGSNFTLKIRSTKLEDSAMYFCASRARGAETQYFGPGTRLLVL.

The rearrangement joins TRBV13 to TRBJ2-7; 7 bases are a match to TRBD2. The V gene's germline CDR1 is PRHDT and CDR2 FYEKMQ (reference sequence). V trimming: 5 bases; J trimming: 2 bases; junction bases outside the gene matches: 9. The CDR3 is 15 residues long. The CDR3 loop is CASSPQGGIPYEQYF. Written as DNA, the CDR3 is TGTGCCAGCAGCCCCCAGGGAGGGATCCCCTACGAGCAGTACTTC.

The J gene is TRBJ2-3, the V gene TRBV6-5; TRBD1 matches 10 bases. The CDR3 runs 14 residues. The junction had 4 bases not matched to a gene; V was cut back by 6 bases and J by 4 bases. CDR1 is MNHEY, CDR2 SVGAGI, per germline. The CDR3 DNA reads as TGTGCCAGCAGGTCCGGGACAGGGGCAGATACGCAGTATTTT. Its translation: CASRSGTGADTQYF.

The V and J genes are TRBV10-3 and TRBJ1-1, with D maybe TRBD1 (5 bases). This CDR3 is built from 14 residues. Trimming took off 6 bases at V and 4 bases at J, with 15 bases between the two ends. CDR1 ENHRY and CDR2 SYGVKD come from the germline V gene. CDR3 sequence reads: CAIRLQAGGTEAFF. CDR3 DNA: TGTGCCATCAGATTACAGGCCGGGGGCACTGAAGCTTTCTTT.

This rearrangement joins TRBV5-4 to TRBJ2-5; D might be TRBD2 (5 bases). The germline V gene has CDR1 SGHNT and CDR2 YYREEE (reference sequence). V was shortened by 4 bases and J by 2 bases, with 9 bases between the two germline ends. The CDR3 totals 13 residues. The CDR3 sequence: CASSPGSQETQYF. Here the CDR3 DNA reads TGTGCCAGCAGCCCGGGGTCGCAAGAGACCCAGTACTTC.

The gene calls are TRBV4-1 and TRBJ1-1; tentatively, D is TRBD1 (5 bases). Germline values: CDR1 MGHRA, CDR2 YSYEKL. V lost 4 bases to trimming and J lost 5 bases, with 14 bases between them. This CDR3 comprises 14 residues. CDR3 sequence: CASSLRELTTEAFF. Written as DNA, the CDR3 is TGCGCCAGCAGCCTCAGGGAATTGACGACTGAAGCTTTCTTT.

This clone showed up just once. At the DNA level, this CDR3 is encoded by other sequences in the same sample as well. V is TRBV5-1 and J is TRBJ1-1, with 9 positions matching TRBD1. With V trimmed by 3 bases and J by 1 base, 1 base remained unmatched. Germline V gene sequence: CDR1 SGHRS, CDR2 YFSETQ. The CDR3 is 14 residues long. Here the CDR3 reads CASSWGQGNTEAFF. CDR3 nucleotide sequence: TGCGCCAGCAGCTGGGGACAGGGGAACACTGAAGCTTTCTTT.

The CDR3 region has the DNA TGTGCCAGCAGCTTGGACCAGGGGGCGGCGTACGAGCAGTACTTC. It yields the protein CASSLDQGAAYEQYF. The rearrangement uses TRBV5-4 and TRBJ2-7, with 8 bases fitting TRBD1. This CDR3 contains 15 residues. Trimming at V came to 0 bases and at J to 4 bases, leaving 6 bases not matched to a gene. Germline values: CDR1 SGHNT, CDR2 YYREEE (reference sequence).